This entry lists 22 T cell receptor beta chains sequenced from one sample in a study of blood T cell repertoires in COVID-19. Sequencing used immunoSEQ multiplex PCR; TCRdb keeps in-frame clones, though not all of them. The sample yields fewer than 350,000 clones, 65% to 90% seen once. What was sequenced was PBMCs or T cells enriched from blood (not recorded which). These receptors came from a woman aged 40 to 50 with acute COVID-19.

In its sample, this clone was seen once. The CDR3: CASRTGGSVDEQFF. The CDR3 DNA sequence: TGCGCCAGCAGAACTGGCGGGAGCGTCGATGAGCAGTTCTTC. The genes are TRBV5-1 and TRBJ2-1; the match to TRBD2 covers 7 bases. V lost 5 bases, J lost 8 bases, and 10 bases stayed unmatched. Germline V gene data show CDR1 as SGHRS and CDR2 as YFSETQ. This CDR3 contains 14 residues.

This rearrangement joins TRBV19 to TRBJ2-7; D gene ambiguous. The length of the CDR3 is 15 residues. The ends were cut back, 5 bases at V and 2 bases at J, with 16 bases in the middle. The V gene's germline CDR1 is LNHDA and CDR2 SQIVND (reference sequence). The CDR3 DNA sequence: TGTGCCAGTAGTCGGCTAGGTTATGAGACCTACGAGCAGTACTTC. Translated, it gives CASSRLGYETYEQYF.

The chain couples TRBV10-3 to TRBJ1-2; 9 bases agree with TRBD1. In germline, CDR1 is ENHRY, CDR2 SYGVKD. The V gene end was trimmed by 4 bases and the J gene end by 7 bases; junction bases not matched to a gene: 7. The CDR3 extends over 14 amino acids. For the CDR3, the DNA is TGTGCCATCAGTGCGACAGGGACAGGGTTTGGCTACACCTTC. The encoded protein is CAISATGTGFGYTF.

This clone was seen a handful of times. V gene TRBV5-6 combines with J gene TRBJ2-7; 9 bases are shared with TRBD2. With 2 bases clipped from V and 3 bases from J, the junction kept 12 bases outside the gene matches. From germline, CDR1 is SGHDT and CDR2 YYEEEE. The CDR3 has 17 amino acids. Here the CDR3 reads CASSFRPSGASIYEQYF. The CDR3 DNA reads as TGTGCCAGCAGCTTTCGCCCTAGCGGGGCCTCCATCTACGAGCAGTACTTC.

The V and J genes are TRBV19 and TRBJ1-5, with D maybe TRBD1 (5 bases). V was pared by 7 bases and J by 6 bases, with 13 bases between. The CDR3 spans 13 residues. Germline V CDR1 and CDR2: LNHDA, SQIVND (reference sequence). CDR3 protein: CASNNQGFQPQHF. For the CDR3, the DNA is TGTGCCAGTAATAACCAGGGTTTTCAGCCCCAGCATTTT.

The rearrangement uses TRBV18 and TRBJ2-6; 10 positions match TRBD1. Germline loops: CDR1 KGHSH, CDR2 LQKENI. With V trimmed by 8 bases and J by 0 bases, 4 bases remained unmatched. CDR3 length equals 16 residues. The CDR3 region has the DNA TGTGCCAGCGCGGGACAGGGGTCCTCTGGGGCCAACGTCCTGACTTTC. The encoded protein is CASAGQGSSGANVLTF.

V usage is TRBV7-6 and J usage is TRBJ2-7; 9 bases line up with TRBD1. V trimming: 4 bases; J trimming: 4 bases; junction bases outside the gene matches: 8. Germline-derived CDR1 and CDR2 are SGHVS and FNYEAQ. The CDR3 spans 15 residues. The CDR3 DNA reads as TGTGCCAGCAGCTCGTACCCGGGACAGGGATACGAGCAGTACTTC. Its protein is CASSSYPGQGYEQYF.

V gene TRBV5-6 combines with J gene TRBJ2-6; no reliable D call. CDR3 size: 14 residues. Trimming left V 4 bases short and J 3 bases short, with 8 bases between. Germline loops: CDR1 SGHDT, CDR2 YYEEEE. The CDR3 protein is CASSAPLGANVLTF. DNA of the CDR3: TGTGCCAGCAGCGCCCCACTTGGGGCCAACGTCCTGACTTTC.

The chain joins TRBV27 to TRBJ2-5, with TRBD2 matching 12 bases. V dropped 5 bases and J dropped 2; count of bases not matched to a gene: 3. The CDR3 runs to 15 residues. In germline, CDR1 is MNHEY, CDR2 SMNVEV (reference sequence). DNA of the CDR3: TGTGCCAGCAGTCGGACTAGCGGGGCACAAGAGACCCAGTACTTC. It yields the protein CASSRTSGAQETQYF.

The V call is TRBV5-1, the J call TRBJ2-3, with 11 positions matching TRBD2. CDR3 length: 15 residues. V shed 2 bases and J 5 bases; nucleotides not matched to a gene: 4. Germline CDR1 SGHRS, CDR2 YFSETQ. The CDR3: CASSFSGREGDTQYF. CDR3 DNA: TGCGCCAGCAGCTTTAGCGGGAGGGAGGGAGATACGCAGTATTTT.

This clone showed up just once. The junction departs from the called germline gene at one end, perhaps through a read error. CDR3 nucleotide sequence: TGTGCTAGTGGATTGGTGAATAGTCACTATGGCTACACCTTC. Translating it yields CASGLVNSHYGYTF. This sequence joins TRBV12-5 and TRBJ1-2; D unclear. CDR3 length equals 14 residues. Germline loops: CDR1 LGHNT, CDR2 FRNRAP.

This rearrangement joins TRBV18 to TRBJ1-6; TRBD1 matches 7 bases. CDR1 and CDR2 from the germline V gene are KGHSH and LQKENI. The CDR3 loop spans 16 amino acids. Trimming at V came to 5 bases and at J to 0 bases, leaving 4 bases not matched to a gene. The CDR3 nucleotides read TGTGCCAGCTCAACGGCAGGGGGCTCCTATAATTCACCCCTCCACTTT. Amino acid sequence: CASSTAGGSYNSPLHF.

This clone was observed a handful of times. The chain recombines TRBV23-1 with TRBJ2-2; TRBD1 might be the D (5 bases). TRBV23-1 is treated as an ORF (open reading frame) with a function not yet certain. V lost 1 base and J 1 base, leaving 10 bases between the germline ends. This CDR3 contains 16 residues. The CDR3 reads CASSQFAGQNTGELFF. The CDR3 DNA reads TGCGCCAGCAGTCAATTCGCAGGGCAGAACACCGGGGAGCTGTTTTTT.

The chain combines TRBV5-6 with TRBJ1-3; D possibly corresponds to TRBD1 (6 bases). The CDR3 spans 17 residues. The ends were cut back, 1 base at V and 0 bases at J, with 14 bases in the middle. Germline V gene lookup returns CDR1 SGHDT and CDR2 YYEEEE. The CDR3 is CASSLSVMDSSGNTIYF. As DNA, the CDR3 is TGTGCCAGCAGCTTGTCCGTAATGGACAGCTCTGGAAACACCATATATTTT.

This clone was detected once. This rearrangement joins TRBV7-2 to TRBJ1-2, with TRBD1 as a possible D gene (5 bases). The CDR3 runs 15 residues. Germline CDR1 is SGHTA and CDR2 is FQGNSA. Trimming cost V 5 bases and J 2 bases, with 15 bases left between them. CDR3 loop: CASSVQAPQNYGYTF. The CDR3 DNA sequence: TGTGCCAGCAGCGTACAGGCTCCCCAGAACTATGGCTACACCTTC.

The chain recombines TRBV19 with TRBJ1-2; 9 bases match TRBD1. The CDR3 contains 16 residues. The germline CDR1 and CDR2 sequences are LNHDA and SQIVND (reference sequence). V dropped 5 bases and J dropped 7; count of bases not matched to a gene: 14. The CDR3 DNA reads as TGTGCCAGTAGTGTCTCCTACGGGACAGGGATTCTTGGCTACACCTTC. This sequence encodes CASSVSYGTGILGYTF. The full variable domain, in which reference TRBV19 and TRBJ1-2 provide the parts outside the CDR3, is DGGITQSPKYLFRKEGQNVTLSCEQNLNHDAMYWYRQDPGQGLRLIYYSQIVNDFQKGDIAEGYSVSREKKESFPLTVTSAQKNPTAFYLCASSVSYGTGILGYTFGSGTRLTVV.

This clone was found once. V usage is TRBV5-6 and J usage is TRBJ2-4; 7 bases map to TRBD1. The germline V gene encodes CDR1 SGHDT and CDR2 YYEEEE. The V and J ends lost 2 bases and 6 bases, in that order; junction bases with no gene match: 5. This CDR3 has 14 amino acids. CDR3 DNA sequence: TGTGCCAGCAGCTTCCGGGACAGCGGAAACATTCAGTACTTC. The encoded protein is CASSFRDSGNIQYF.

This clone showed up just a few times. J is TRBJ2-7 and V is TRBV7-3, with TRBD2 matching over 8 bases. The CDR3 consists of 16 residues. Germline assignment: CDR1 SGHTA and CDR2 FQGTGA. The V gene end was trimmed by 5 bases and the J gene end by 3 bases; junction bases not matched to a gene: 12. CDR3 in DNA: TGTGCCAGCAGCCCCCCTCGGAGCGGGGGCTACTACGAGCAGTACTTC. It encodes CASSPPRSGGYYEQYF.

This sequence joins TRBV29-1 and TRBJ2-3, with TRBD2 matching over 12 bases. The V segment lost 4 bases and the J segment 0 bases; nucleotides outside the gene matches: 11. This CDR3 comprises 18 residues. Germline V gives CDR1 SQVTM, CDR2 ANQGSEA. CDR3 loop: CSVGWLAGGTPSTDTQYF. As DNA, the CDR3 is TGCAGCGTTGGCTGGCTAGCGGGAGGGACTCCTAGCACAGATACGCAGTATTTT.

The CDR3 nucleotides are TGTGCCAGCAGCTACCTGACGGAGGCACTATCACCCCTCCACTTT. It translates to CASSYLTEALSPLHF. The rearrangement links TRBV5-6 to TRBJ1-6; unclear D gene. The CDR3 covers 15 residues. Germline V lookup: CDR1 SGHDT, CDR2 YYEEEE. The V end was cut by 3 bases, the J end by 10 bases, with 17 bases between.

This clone was seen only a few times. Other DNA sequences within the sample encode an identical CDR3. This sequence joins TRBV7-2 and TRBJ1-1; 8 bases map to TRBD1. V lost 5 bases to trimming and J lost 0 bases; unmatched junction nucleotides: 2. In germline, CDR1 is SGHTA, CDR2 FQGNSA. The CDR3 runs 14 residues. The CDR3 spells CASSLTGVNTEAFF. CDR3 bases: TGTGCCAGCAGCCTGACAGGGGTGAACACTGAAGCTTTCTTT.

This clone appeared a single time. This sequence joins TRBV7-8 and TRBJ2-1; 8 bases agree with TRBD1. Looked up from germline, CDR1 is SGHVS and CDR2 is FQNEAQ. This CDR3 comprises 18 residues. J gave up 0 bases and V 6 bases, and 13 bases lay outside the gene matches. The CDR3 coding sequence is TGTGCCAGCAGACCGAAAACCGGGACAGGAAGCTCCTACAATGAGCAGTTCTTC. It translates to CASRPKTGTGSSYNEQFF.